This passage covers 9 T cell receptor beta chains from one sample sequenced in a study of blood T cell repertoires in COVID-19. Libraries were prepared by immunoSEQ multiplex PCR; TCRdb keeps only in-frame clonotypes and omits some of them. Here the sample spans roughly 230,000 clones, roughly 81% being singletons. Sequencing used peripheral blood. These receptors came from a man in his forties or fifties with acute or convalescent COVID-19.

This clone was counted at least ten times. The genes are TRBV19 and TRBJ2-7; no definite D call. V was trimmed by 2 bases and J by 4 bases, leaving 15 bases between them. This CDR3 region has 15 residues. Germline V gene lookup returns CDR1 LNHDA and CDR2 SQIVND (reference sequence). The CDR3 region has the DNA TGTGCCAGTAGTATATCCGGGTCCTCTGGTTACGAGCAGTACTTC. Its translation: CASSISGSSGYEQYF.

The rearrangement joins TRBV5-1 to TRBJ1-2; D is perhaps TRBD1 (5 bases). Germline V gene sequence: CDR1 SGHRS, CDR2 YFSETQ. V was cut by 5 bases and J by 3 bases, with 17 bases left in between. The CDR3 totals 15 residues. Here the CDR3 DNA reads TGCGCCAGCAGGGGGACGGTGTCGGGAGACTATGGCTACACCTTC. This sequence encodes CASRGTVSGDYGYTF.

This clone was recorded at least ten times. This chain joins TRBV7-9 and TRBJ2-7, with TRBD2 matching 7 bases. V shed 5 bases, J shed 3 bases, and the junction held 10 bases outside the gene matches. Germline V gene lookup returns CDR1 SEHNR and CDR2 FQNEAQ (reference sequence). The CDR3 spans 15 residues. CDR3 bases: TGTGCCAGCAGCCCCCCGGGGCTAGCGGACTACGAGCAGTACTTC. This sequence encodes CASSPPGLADYEQYF.

In DNA form, the CDR3 reads TGTGCCAGCCGGTCCGGGAGGGGGAGTGAAAAACTGTTTTTT. Translation: CASRSGRGSEKLFF. The rearrangement links TRBV6-5 to TRBJ1-4, with a possible D match to TRBD1 (6 bases). The CDR3 consists of 14 residues. V gave up 8 bases and J gave up 7 bases, with 17 bases separating them. Germline assignment: CDR1 MNHEY and CDR2 SVGAGI.

The genes are TRBV30 and TRBJ1-4; D may be TRBD1 (5 bases). V was cut by 4 bases and J by 4 bases, with 10 bases left in between. This CDR3 region has 13 residues. In germline, CDR1 is GTSNPN, CDR2 SVGIG (reference sequence). For the CDR3, the DNA is TGTGCCTGGACGGACAATAATAATGAAAAACTGTTTTTT. Amino acid sequence: CAWTDNNNEKLFF.

V gene TRBV7-3 combines with J gene TRBJ2-3; D possibly corresponds to TRBD1 (6 bases). Trimming took 4 bases from V and 2 from J, leaving 10 bases between them. Germline V lookup: CDR1 SGHTA, CDR2 FQGTGA. The CDR3 is 14 amino acids. The CDR3 is CASSSQGNTDTQYF. The CDR3 DNA reads as TGTGCCAGCAGCTCCCAGGGGAACACAGATACGCAGTATTTT.

The V call is TRBV7-2, the J call TRBJ2-2; TRBD2 is a possible D gene (5 bases). The germline V gene encodes CDR1 SGHTA and CDR2 FQGNSA. Between the trimmed V and J ends, which lost 11 bases and 0 bases, there was a span of 10 bases. CDR3 length: 13 residues. CDR3 in amino acids: CALGRANTGELFF. The CDR3, as DNA: TGTGCCCTTGGGCGGGCGAACACCGGGGAGCTGTTTTTT.

This sequence joins TRBV6-6 and TRBJ1-1; D is ambiguous. V lost 3 bases and J 6 bases, leaving 5 bases between the germline ends. This CDR3 spans 11 amino acids. Looked up from germline, CDR1 is MNHNY and CDR2 is SVGAGI (reference sequence). The CDR3 bases are TGTGCCAGCAGTTATCTCTCTGAAGCTTTCTTT. This sequence encodes CASSYLSEAFF.

This rearrangement joins TRBV24-1 to TRBJ2-1; a possible D gene is TRBD2 (7 bases). There are 17 residues in the CDR3. Germline values: CDR1 KGHDR, CDR2 SFDVKD. V lost 4 bases, J lost 0 bases, and 15 bases lay in between. DNA of the CDR3: TGTGCCACCAGTGACCTGGGGGGAGGGGGCTCCTACAATGAGCAGTTCTTC. Translating gives CATSDLGGGGSYNEQFF.